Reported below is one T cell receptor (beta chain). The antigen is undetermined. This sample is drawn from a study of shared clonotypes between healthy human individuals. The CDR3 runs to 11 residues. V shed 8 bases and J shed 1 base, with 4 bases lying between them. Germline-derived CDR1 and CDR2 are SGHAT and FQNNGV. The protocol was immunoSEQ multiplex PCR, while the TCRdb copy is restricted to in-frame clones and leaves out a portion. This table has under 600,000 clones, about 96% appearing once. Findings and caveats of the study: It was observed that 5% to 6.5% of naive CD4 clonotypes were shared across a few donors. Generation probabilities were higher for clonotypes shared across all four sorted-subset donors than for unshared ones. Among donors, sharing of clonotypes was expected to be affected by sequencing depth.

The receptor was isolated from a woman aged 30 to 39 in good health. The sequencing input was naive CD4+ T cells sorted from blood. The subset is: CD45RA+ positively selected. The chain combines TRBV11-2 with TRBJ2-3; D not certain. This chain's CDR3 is CASSRTDTQYF. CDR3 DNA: TGTGCCAGCTCCCGCACAGATACGCAGTATTTT.